These T cell receptor beta chains were read from a single sample in a study of T-cell memory formation after mild COVID-19. TCRdb fed the 5' RACE reads into MiXCR, producing one record per CDR3 protein. This table has 30,000 to 45,000 distinct CDR3 sequences, 11% appearing once. The sample comprised PBMCs or a T cell subset sorted from them (not recorded which). All receptors come from a young man who had mild COVID-19 (a few samples of this study predate the infection). Cell type and time point are not known. Both conserved end residues are part of each CDR3. Fields, in order: clone size, D gene, CDR3 length, V gene, J gene, CDR3 DNA, CDR3 protein. The D gene is left open where the match is weak. Clone size is not always given. Where it is, it says once, few, many or a class for expanded clones.

>many|NA|14|TRBV7-2|TRBJ2-7
TGTGCCAGCAGCTTTCGTATTAGTTCGTTGGAGCAGTACTTC
CASSFRISSLEQYF
>few|TRBD1|14|TRBV7-2|TRBJ2-7
TGTGCCAGCAGAGAAGGGACAGTCGGCTACGAGCAGTACTTC
CASREGTVGYEQYF
>few|NA|15|TRBV4-3|TRBJ2-3
TGCGCCAGCAGCCTAGAGGGCATGAGCACAGATACGCAGTATTTT
CASSLEGMSTDTQYF
>many|TRBD2|14|TRBV12-3/TRBV12-4|TRBJ2-1
TGTGCCAGCAGGGCTCTAGCGGGGCGGGCGCAGCAGTTCTTC
CASRALAGRAQQFF
>NA|TRBD1|15|TRBV3-1|TRBJ2-2
TGTGCCAGCTTCCCAGGGGGCGCGAGCACCGGGGAGCTGTTTTTT
CASFPGGASTGELFF
>many|TRBD2|16|TRBV19|TRBJ2-3
TGTGCCAGTAGCGCCGGGGGGGCCTCCGCCACAGATACGCAGTATTTT
CASSAGGASATDTQYF
>few|NA|12|TRBV2|TRBJ2-6
TGTGCCAGCAGTGAAAGGGACAACGTCCTGACTTTC
CASSERDNVLTF
>NA|NA|14|TRBV4-1|TRBJ2-2
TGCGCCAGCAGCCTCACAGGCGTTTCCGGGGAGCTGTTTTTT
CASSLTGVSGELFF
>many|NA|15|TRBV20-1|TRBJ1-1
TGCAGTGCTAGAGTAGGTGGGGGGGTGAGCACTGAAGCTTTCTTT
CSARVGGGVSTEAFF
>many|NA|12|TRBV7-2|TRBJ2-7
TGTGCCAGCAGCTTGGTCACCTACGAGCAGTACTTC
CASSLVTYEQYF
>many|TRBD2|16|TRBV7-6|TRBJ2-2
TGTGCCAGCAGCTTAAACAGCGGGGGAAACACCGGGGAGCTGTTTTTT
CASSLNSGGNTGELFF
>NA|TRBD1|17|TRBV15|TRBJ1-4
TGTGCCACCAGCAGAGATTTGGGACAGGGGTTCGATGAAAAACTGTTTTTT
CATSRDLGQGFDEKLFF
>many|NA|15|TRBV5-6|TRBJ2-6
TGTGCCAGCAGCCTGGGACTGTCAGGGGCCAACGTCCTGACTTTC
CASSLGLSGANVLTF
>many|NA|14|TRBV7-3|TRBJ2-1
TGTGCCAGCAGCTTAGGGCCTCTAAGCAATGAGCAGTTCTTC
CASSLGPLSNEQFF
>many|NA|13|TRBV3-1|TRBJ1-1
TGTGCCAGCAGCCGTGGAGGGGGCACTGAAGCTTTCTTT
CASSRGGGTEAFF
>many|TRBD1|14|TRBV5-1|TRBJ2-3
TGCGCCAGCACTCTAGAGGGGGCCACAGATACGCAGTATTTT
CASTLEGATDTQYF
>many|NA|16|TRBV5-1|TRBJ2-1
TGCGCCAGCAGCTTGGCCACGTGGGAATCCTACAATGAGCAGTTCTTC
CASSLATWESYNEQFF
>few|NA|16|TRBV27|TRBJ2-7
TGTGCCAGCAGTATTGATCCCAACAGGGCGGTGAACTCGGAGTACTTC
CASSIDPNRAVNSEYF
>NA|NA|13|TRBV20-1|TRBJ2-5
TGCAGTGCTAGAGTCGGGCCTCAAGAGACCCAGTACTTC
CSARVGPQETQYF
>many|NA|16|TRBV20-1|TRBJ2-5
TGCAGTGCTTTCAAGACTAGTAGGGGAGATCAACAGACCCAGTACTTC
CSAFKTSRGDQQTQYF
>many|TRBD2|14|TRBV11-2|TRBJ2-7
TGTGCCAGCAGTCCCCCTGGGGGGGACTACGAGCAGTACTTC
CASSPPGGDYEQYF
>NA|NA|14|TRBV27|TRBJ1-1
TGTGCCAGCAGCCCAGGACTGCTGAACACTGAAGCTTTCTTT
CASSPGLLNTEAFF
>many|NA|13|TRBV6-2/TRBV6-3|TRBJ2-1
TGTGCCAGCAGTTACTTTGACAGCAGCGTCCAGTTCTTC
CASSYFDSSVQFF
>many|TRBD1|15|TRBV6-5|TRBJ2-2
TGTGCCAGCAGTTACTCGACAGGGAGCCCTAATAAGCTGTTTTTT
CASSYSTGSPNKLFF
>NA|NA|13|TRBV28|TRBJ1-2
TGTGCCAGCAGTTCCAGTGTGGAGTATGGCTACACCTTC
CASSSSVEYGYTF
>many|NA|17|TRBV5-4|TRBJ2-2
TGTGCCAGCAGCGGGGGCTTTGGACGGCCCTTTGGCGGGGAGCTGTTTTTT
CASSGGFGRPFGGELFF
>many|NA|11|TRBV7-2|TRBJ1-1
TGTGCCAGCAGCTCTCGATCTGAAGCTTTCTTT
CASSSRSEAFF
>many|NA|19|TRBV7-2|TRBJ1-5
TGTGCCAGCAGCTCCCTCTCTCCCGTGCAGGATCTTAGCAATCAGCCCCAGCATTTT
CASSSLSPVQDLSNQPQHF
>many|NA|15|TRBV6-6|TRBJ2-3
TGTGCCAGCAGCCAAGTCGGGCTGGGCTCAGATACGCAGTATTTT
CASSQVGLGSDTQYF
>many|TRBD2|17|TRBV5-1|TRBJ2-3
TGCGCCAGCAGCCCGACCTCTAGCGGGGAGCTTCAAGATACGCAGTATTTT
CASSPTSSGELQDTQYF
>many|NA|12|TRBV28|TRBJ1-5
TGTGCCAGCGCTGCAGGGAATCAGCCCCAGCATTTT
CASAAGNQPQHF
>NA|NA|11|TRBV12-3/TRBV12-4|TRBJ2-7
TGTGCCAGCAGTCCCTCTAGTGAGCAGTACTTC
CASSPSSEQYF
>many|NA|15|TRBV5-5|TRBJ1-2
TGTGCCAGCAGCTTTTCAACGGGGCCCTTGGTTGGCTACACCTTC
CASSFSTGPLVGYTF
>many|NA|15|TRBV7-6|TRBJ2-6
TGTGCCAGCAGCTCCAGGGCATCTGGGGCCAACGTCCTGACTTTC
CASSSRASGANVLTF
>many|TRBD2|15|TRBV7-2|TRBJ2-3
TGTGCCAGCACCACTTACCTAGCGGGGGGGTTAACGCAGTATTTT
CASTTYLAGGLTQYF
>many|TRBD1|16|TRBV5-1|TRBJ1-4
TGCGCCAGCAGCTTGGGGGACAGGGGATTTAATGAAAAACTGTTTTTT
CASSLGDRGFNEKLFF
>NA|TRBD2|16|TRBV6-1|TRBJ2-1
TGTGCCAGCAGTGGGACTAGCGGGACCTCCTACAATGAGCAGTTCTTC
CASSGTSGTSYNEQFF
>many|NA|14|TRBV7-2|TRBJ2-2
TGTGCCAGCAGCCAGTACAGGGTTACCGGGGAGCTGTTTTTT
CASSQYRVTGELFF
>few|NA|15|TRBV11-3|TRBJ2-1
TGTGCCAGCAGCTTCACCTCGAGCTCCTACAATGAGCAGTTCTTC
CASSFTSSSYNEQFF
>many|TRBD1|14|TRBV7-2|TRBJ1-6
TGTGCCAGCAGCGCAAACAGGGGTGGGTCACCCCTCCACTTT
CASSANRGGSPLHF
>many|NA|13|TRBV12-5|TRBJ1-2
TGTGCTAGTGCTCTCGACCGACGTTATGGCTACACCTTC
CASALDRRYGYTF
>many|NA|13|TRBV7-9|TRBJ1-2
TGTGCCAGCAGCCTAGACAGATTCTATGGCTACACCTTC
CASSLDRFYGYTF
>NA|NA|15|TRBV4-2|TRBJ2-1
TGTGCCAGCAGCCAAGCTAGCGCCGTTTGGGATGAGCAGTTCTTC
CASSQASAVWDEQFF
>many|NA|13|TRBV2|TRBJ2-2
TGTGCCAGCAGTGCAGGGGAAACCGGGGAGCTGTTTTTT
CASSAGETGELFF
>many|NA|17|TRBV6-6|TRBJ1-5
TGTGCCAGCACTCGAGGGGGAAGCCGGCATGGCAATCAGCCCCAGCATTTT
CASTRGGSRHGNQPQHF
>NA|TRBD2|16|TRBV5-6|TRBJ2-1
TGTGCCAGCAGCTTGGCGAGTAGCGGGGTCTACAATGAGCAGTTCTTC
CASSLASSGVYNEQFF
>many|NA|15|TRBV28|TRBJ2-1
TGTGCCAGCAGTTTCTCGCTGGCCCTTTACAATGAGCAGTTCTTC
CASSFSLALYNEQFF
>many|NA|11|TRBV18|TRBJ1-2
TGTGCCAGCTCACCAGGGGATGGCTACACCTTC
CASSPGDGYTF
>NA|NA|14|TRBV24-1|TRBJ1-1
TGTGCCACCAGTGATTTGCGGTCTCTGTATGAAGCTTTCTTT
CATSDLRSLYEAFF
>few|NA|15|TRBV6-5|TRBJ1-5
TGTGCCAGCAGTGAGGGGACACTCGGATGGGAGCCCCAGCATTTT
CASSEGTLGWEPQHF
>many|TRBD1|14|TRBV12-3/TRBV12-4|TRBJ1-1
TGTGCCAGCAGTTTGGTAACAGGGGGGACTGAAGCTTTCTTT
CASSLVTGGTEAFF
>many|NA|14|TRBV6-5|TRBJ2-1
TGTGCCAGCAGTTACTGGAGGGGCGGGAATGAGCAGTTCTTC
CASSYWRGGNEQFF
>many|TRBD1|15|TRBV18|TRBJ2-2
TGTGCCAGCTCATCCCCGGGACAGAACTCCGGGGAGCTGTTTTTT
CASSSPGQNSGELFF
>NA|NA|14|TRBV5-4|TRBJ1-1
TGTGCCAGCAGCTTGGATCGGGGGAACACTGAAGCTTTCTTT
CASSLDRGNTEAFF
>many|TRBD2|13|TRBV5-5|TRBJ2-1
TGTGCCAGCAGCTTTCTTGCGGGGGGGCCGGAGTTCTTC
CASSFLAGGPEFF
>NA|TRBD2|14|TRBV12-3/TRBV12-4|TRBJ2-7
TGTGCCAGCAGTTTTAAGGGACTAGCGACCGAGCAGTACTTC
CASSFKGLATEQYF